This T cell receptor beta chain was identified in a study of cytomegalovirus exposure and HLA in healthy donors. General observations from the study: The analysis excluded some indistinguishable V segments, including TRBV6-2 and TRBV6-3. Across all donors, roughly uniform sequencing depth was an assumption of the presence/absence analyses. In a later analysis, across HLA loci, associated TCR counts were highest for DRB1, lowest for HLA-C.

Turning to this clone: Its antigen is not identified.

V trimming: 3 bases; J trimming: 2 bases; junction bases outside the gene matches: 12. This CDR3 spans 17 amino acids. CDR1 and CDR2 (germline): SGDLS, YYNGEE. Vbeta (60) and Jbeta (13) primers were used in the PCR. TCRdb keeps only in-frame clones here, not all; method: immunoSEQ multiplex PCR. The profile shows approximately 210,000 clones, 70% to 80% of them singletons. The V gene is TRBV9, the J gene TRBJ2-3; the match to TRBD2 covers 7 bases. Input material: PBMCs. The clonotype comes from a male donor in good health and CMV-seropositive. DNA of the CDR3: TGTGCCAGCAGCGAAACCCACGGTGGACTAGTCACAGATACGCAGTATTTT. Its protein product is CASSETHGGLVTDTQYF.